One sample yielded the 10 T cell receptor beta chains listed below, sequenced in a study of blood T cell repertoires in COVID-19. Sequenced by immunoSEQ multiplex PCR; TCRdb stores in-frame clones only, minus some. Of under 300,000 clones in the sample, 86% were seen once. The sequencing input was peripheral blood. These receptors all stem from a woman between 25 and 40 years old with active or convalescent COVID-19.

This chain connects TRBV7-3 to TRBJ1-1; 8 bases are shared with TRBD1. The CDR3 covers 15 residues. CDR1 is SGHTA, CDR2 FQGTGA, per germline. Germline trimming cut 4 bases from V and 10 bases from J; bases unmatched to any gene: 14. CDR3 bases: TGTGCCAGCAGCTCACAACCCCAGGGGGCCTCTGGAGCTTTCTTT. Protein sequence: CASSSQPQGASGAFF.

The rearrangement uses TRBV30 and TRBJ1-5; 8 bases agree with TRBD1. The V gene end was trimmed by 3 bases and the J gene end by 7 bases; junction bases not matched to a gene: 5. The CDR3 runs 13 residues. Germline V gene lookup returns CDR1 GTSNPN and CDR2 SVGIG (reference sequence). The CDR3 DNA follows: TGTGCCTGGAGGGGACAGGTAGGACAGCCCCAGCATTTT. Protein sequence: CAWRGQVGQPQHF.

This clone appeared once. V and J are TRBV5-4 and TRBJ1-2; 7 bases agree with TRBD1. Per the germline V gene, CDR1 is SGHNT and CDR2 is YYREEE (reference sequence). CDR3 size: 15 residues. The J segment lost 8 bases and the V segment lost 0 bases, leaving 10 bases of the junction unmatched. The CDR3 coding sequence is TGTGCCAGCAGCTTGGCCGCACAGGGGAAGGGGGGCTACACCTTC. Encoded protein: CASSLAAQGKGGYTF.

The rearrangement uses TRBV24-1 and TRBJ1-1, with D perhaps TRBD1 (5 bases). The CDR3 is made up of 11 amino acids. The germline gives CDR1 KGHDR, CDR2 SFDVKD. Trimming took 12 bases from V and 1 from J, leaving 8 bases between them. CDR3 loop: CASTGNTEAFF. CDR3 nucleotides: TGTGCCTCAACAGGGAACACTGAAGCTTTCTTT.

The chain has TRBV7-2 and TRBJ1-2; 9 bases agree with TRBD1. The germline CDR1 and CDR2 sequences are SGHTA and FQGNSA. This CDR3 has 15 amino acids. Trimming cost V 0 bases and J 4 bases; bases outside gene matches: 3. Written as DNA, the CDR3 is TGTGCCAGCAGCTTAGCCCAGACAGGGGGCTATGGCTACACCTTC. Encoded protein: CASSLAQTGGYGYTF.

The chain recombines TRBV19 with TRBJ1-5; 7 nucleotides agree with TRBD1. There are 16 residues in the CDR3. Losses at the gene ends were 7 bases for V and 3 bases for J; bases not matched to a gene: 12. Per the germline V gene, CDR1 is LNHDA and CDR2 is SQIVND (reference sequence). CDR3 in amino acids: CASTVRKGASNQPQHF. CDR3 DNA: TGTGCCAGTACCGTACGGAAGGGGGCCTCCAATCAGCCCCAGCATTTT.

V and J are TRBV7-2 and TRBJ1-2; D unclear. Looked up from germline, CDR1 is SGHTA and CDR2 is FQGNSA. V lost 4 bases, J lost 3 bases, and 12 bases lay in between. This CDR3 region has 14 residues. The CDR3 sequence is CASSYGKAYYGYTF. In DNA form, the CDR3 reads TGTGCCAGCAGCTACGGGAAGGCCTACTATGGCTACACCTTC.

The rearrangement uses TRBV6-6 and TRBJ1-1; D is possibly TRBD1 (6 bases). Trimming shortened V by 5 bases and J by 5 bases, and 12 bases separated the two germline ends. The CDR3 extends over 13 amino acids. Germline loops: CDR1 MNHNY, CDR2 SVGAGI (reference sequence). This CDR3 is CASSRGGATEAFF. Here the CDR3 DNA reads TGTGCCAGCAGTAGGGGGGGGGCTACTGAAGCTTTCTTT.

V is TRBV25-1 and J is TRBJ2-3, with TRBD2 matching 8 bases. CDR1 and CDR2 from the germline V gene are MGHDK and SYGVNS. The V and J ends lost 5 bases and 0 bases, in that order; junction bases with no gene match: 7. The CDR3 has 16 residues. The CDR3 sequence is CASSLSGGVSTDTQYF. For the CDR3, the DNA is TGTGCCAGCAGTCTATCCGGGGGGGTGAGCACAGATACGCAGTATTTT.

The chain couples TRBV7-2 to TRBJ2-2; D is undetermined. This CDR3 spans 14 amino acids. Deletions cut 3 bases from V and 4 bases from J, with 9 bases between. Germline V gene data show CDR1 as SGHTA and CDR2 as FQGNSA. CDR3 residues: CASSFSSVTGELFF. In DNA form, the CDR3 reads TGTGCCAGCAGCTTCAGCAGCGTCACCGGGGAGCTGTTTTTT.